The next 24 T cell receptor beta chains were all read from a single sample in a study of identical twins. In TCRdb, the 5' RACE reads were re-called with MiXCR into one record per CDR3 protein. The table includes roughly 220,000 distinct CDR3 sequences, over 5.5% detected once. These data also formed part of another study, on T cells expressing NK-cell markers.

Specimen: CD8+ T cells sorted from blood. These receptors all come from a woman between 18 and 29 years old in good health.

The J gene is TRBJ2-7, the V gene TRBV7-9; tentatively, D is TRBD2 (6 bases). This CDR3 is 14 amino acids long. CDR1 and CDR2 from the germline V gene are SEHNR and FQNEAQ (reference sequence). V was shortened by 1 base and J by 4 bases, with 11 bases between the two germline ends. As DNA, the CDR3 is TGTGCCAGCAGCTTAGTGGAGGGTCAGTACGAGCAGTACTTC. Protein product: CASSLVEGQYEQYF.

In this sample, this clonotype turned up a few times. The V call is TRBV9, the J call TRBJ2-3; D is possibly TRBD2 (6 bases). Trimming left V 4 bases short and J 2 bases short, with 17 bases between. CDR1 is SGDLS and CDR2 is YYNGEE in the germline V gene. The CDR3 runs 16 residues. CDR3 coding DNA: TGTGCCAGCAGCTTCGAGGCCGGCGGGGTCACAGATACGCAGTATTTT. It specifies CASSFEAGGVTDTQYF.

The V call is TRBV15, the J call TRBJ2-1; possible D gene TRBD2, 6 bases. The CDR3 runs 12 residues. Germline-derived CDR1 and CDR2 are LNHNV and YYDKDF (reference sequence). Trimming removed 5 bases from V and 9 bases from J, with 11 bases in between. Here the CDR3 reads CATSPNGGEQFF. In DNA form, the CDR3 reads TGTGCCACCAGCCCGAACGGGGGTGAGCAGTTCTTC. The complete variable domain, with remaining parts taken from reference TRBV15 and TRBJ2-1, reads DAMVIQNPRYQVTQFGKPVTLSCSQTLNHNVMYWYQQKSSQAPKLLFHYYDKDFNNEADTPDNFQSRRPNTSFCFLDIRSPGLGDTAMYLCATSPNGGEQFFGPGTRLTVL.

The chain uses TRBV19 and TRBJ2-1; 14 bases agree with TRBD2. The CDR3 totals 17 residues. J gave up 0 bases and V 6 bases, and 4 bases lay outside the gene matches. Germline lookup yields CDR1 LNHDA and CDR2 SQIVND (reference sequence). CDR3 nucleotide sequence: TGTGCCAGTAGGAGGACTAGCGGGAGGAGCTCCTACAATGAGCAGTTCTTC. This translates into CASRRTSGRSSYNEQFF.

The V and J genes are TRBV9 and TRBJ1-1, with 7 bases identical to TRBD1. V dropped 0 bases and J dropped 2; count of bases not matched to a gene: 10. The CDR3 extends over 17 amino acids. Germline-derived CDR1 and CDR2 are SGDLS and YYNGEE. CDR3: CASSVEGGILGNTEAFF. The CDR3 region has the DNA TGTGCCAGCAGCGTAGAAGGGGGCATCTTGGGAAACACTGAAGCTTTCTTT.

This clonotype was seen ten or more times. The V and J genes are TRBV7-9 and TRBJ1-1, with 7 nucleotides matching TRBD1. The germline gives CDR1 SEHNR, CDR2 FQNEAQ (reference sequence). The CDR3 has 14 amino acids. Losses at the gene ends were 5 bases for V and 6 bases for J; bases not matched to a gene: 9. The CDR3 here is CASSPPEGAAEAFF. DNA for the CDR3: TGTGCCAGCAGCCCGCCGGAGGGGGCGGCTGAAGCTTTCTTT.

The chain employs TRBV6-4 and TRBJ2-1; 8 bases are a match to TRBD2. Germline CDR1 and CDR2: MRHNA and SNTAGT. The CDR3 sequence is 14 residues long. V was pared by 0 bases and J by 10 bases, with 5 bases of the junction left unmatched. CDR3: CASSDSGSGREQFF. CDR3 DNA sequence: TGTGCCAGCAGTGACTCTGGCAGCGGGAGAGAGCAGTTCTTC.

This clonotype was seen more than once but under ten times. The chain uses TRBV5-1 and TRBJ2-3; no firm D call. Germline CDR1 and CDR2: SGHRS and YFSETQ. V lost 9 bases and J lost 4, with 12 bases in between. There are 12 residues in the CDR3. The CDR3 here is CANRRQADTQYF. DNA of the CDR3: TGCGCCAACAGACGACAAGCAGATACGCAGTATTTT. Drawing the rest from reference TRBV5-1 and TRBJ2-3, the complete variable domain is KAGVTQTPRYLIKTRGQQVTLSCSPISGHRSVSWYQQTPGQGLQFLFEYFSETQRNKGNFPGRFSGRQFSNSRSEMNVSTLELGDSALYLCANRRQADTQYFGPGTRLTVL.

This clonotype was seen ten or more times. The CDR3: CARNPLVPGELFF. CDR3 nucleotides: TGTGCCAGGAACCCGCTAGTCCCCGGGGAGCTGTTTTTT. The genes are TRBV7-2 and TRBJ2-2; D gene unclear. Germline V gene sequence: CDR1 SGHTA, CDR2 FQGNSA. This CDR3 region has 13 residues. V was trimmed by 9 bases and J by 6 bases, leaving 14 bases between them.

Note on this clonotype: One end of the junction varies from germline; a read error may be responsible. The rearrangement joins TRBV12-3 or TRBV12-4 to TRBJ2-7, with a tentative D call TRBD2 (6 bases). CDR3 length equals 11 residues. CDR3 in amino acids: CARSFREEQYF. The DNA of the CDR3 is TGTGCCAGAAGTTTTCGGGAGGAGCAGTACTTC.

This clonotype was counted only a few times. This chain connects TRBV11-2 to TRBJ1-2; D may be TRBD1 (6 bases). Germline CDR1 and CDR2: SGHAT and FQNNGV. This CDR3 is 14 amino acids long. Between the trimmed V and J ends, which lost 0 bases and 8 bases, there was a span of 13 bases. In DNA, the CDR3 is TGTGCCAGCAGCTTAGAACGGGGGCGGAGGGGCTACACCTTC. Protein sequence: CASSLERGRRGYTF.

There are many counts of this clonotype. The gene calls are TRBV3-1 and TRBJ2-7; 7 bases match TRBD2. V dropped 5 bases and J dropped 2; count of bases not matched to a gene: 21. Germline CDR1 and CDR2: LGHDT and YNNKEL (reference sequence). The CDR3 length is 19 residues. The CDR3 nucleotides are TGTGCCAGCAGCTTAACATCAGCCTCGGCGGGAGTTTTGCCCTACGAGCAGTACTTC. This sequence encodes CASSLTSASAGVLPYEQYF.

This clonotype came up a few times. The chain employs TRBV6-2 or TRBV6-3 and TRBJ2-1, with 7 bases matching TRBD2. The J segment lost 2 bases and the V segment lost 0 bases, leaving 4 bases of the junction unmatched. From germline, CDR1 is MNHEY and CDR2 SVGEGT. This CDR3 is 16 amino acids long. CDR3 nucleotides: TGTGCCAGCAGTTACTCGAAAGCGGGACCCTACAATGAGCAGTTCTTC. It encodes CASSYSKAGPYNEQFF.

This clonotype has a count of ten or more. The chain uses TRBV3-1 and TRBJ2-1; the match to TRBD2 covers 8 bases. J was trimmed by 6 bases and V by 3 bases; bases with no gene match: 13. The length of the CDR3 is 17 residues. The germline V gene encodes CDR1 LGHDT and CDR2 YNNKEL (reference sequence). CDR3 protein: CASSHLYPGLGTNEQFF. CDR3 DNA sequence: TGTGCCAGCAGCCATCTCTATCCGGGACTAGGGACCAATGAGCAGTTCTTC.

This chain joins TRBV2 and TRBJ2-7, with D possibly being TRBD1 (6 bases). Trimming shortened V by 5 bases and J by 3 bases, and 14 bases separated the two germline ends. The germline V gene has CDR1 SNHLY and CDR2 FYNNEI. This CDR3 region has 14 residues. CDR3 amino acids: CASSRERDNYEQYF. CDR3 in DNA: TGTGCCAGCAGTCGTGAAAGGGACAACTACGAGCAGTACTTC.

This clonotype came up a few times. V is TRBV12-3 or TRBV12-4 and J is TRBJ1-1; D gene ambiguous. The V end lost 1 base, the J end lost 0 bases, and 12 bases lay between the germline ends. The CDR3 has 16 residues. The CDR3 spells CASSLGAGLVNTEAFF. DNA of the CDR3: TGTGCCAGCAGTTTAGGGGCGGGTTTGGTGAACACTGAAGCTTTCTTT.

CDR3 DNA sequence: TGTGCCAGCAGCCAAGCGCCGGTGGGAAATGAAAAACTGTTTTTT. Its protein product is CASSQAPVGNEKLFF. The chain combines TRBV3-1 with TRBJ1-4, with D hard to call. Germline assignment: CDR1 LGHDT and CDR2 YNNKEL (reference sequence). The CDR3 is 15 amino acids. The V end was cut by 1 base, the J end by 5 bases, with 11 bases between.

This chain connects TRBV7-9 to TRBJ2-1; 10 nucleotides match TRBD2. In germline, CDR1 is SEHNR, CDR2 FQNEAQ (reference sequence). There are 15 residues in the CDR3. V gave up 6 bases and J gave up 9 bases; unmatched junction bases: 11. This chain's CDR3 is CASSNRAGGASEQFF. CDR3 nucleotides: TGTGCCAGCAGTAACCGAGCGGGGGGGGCGAGTGAGCAGTTCTTC.

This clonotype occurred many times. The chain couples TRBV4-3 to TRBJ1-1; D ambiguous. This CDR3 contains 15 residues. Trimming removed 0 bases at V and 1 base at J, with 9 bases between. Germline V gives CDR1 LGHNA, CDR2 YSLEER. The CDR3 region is CASSQDRAGNTEAFF. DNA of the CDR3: TGCGCCAGCAGCCAAGATCGGGCAGGGAACACTGAAGCTTTCTTT.

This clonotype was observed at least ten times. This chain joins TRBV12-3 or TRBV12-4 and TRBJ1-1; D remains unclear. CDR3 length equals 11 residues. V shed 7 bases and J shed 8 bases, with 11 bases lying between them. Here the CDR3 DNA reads TGTGCCAGCACCCTAGCTTCGGAAGCTTTCTTT. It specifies CASTLASEAFF.

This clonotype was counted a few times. CDR3 region: CASSLGTEAQYF. The CDR3 DNA is TGTGCCAGCAGTTTAGGGACAGAGGCGCAGTATTTT. The rearrangement links TRBV12-3 or TRBV12-4 to TRBJ2-3; a weak D match, TRBD1 (6 bases). The germline V and J ends were trimmed by 1 base and 10 bases, with 9 bases remaining between them. The length of the CDR3 is 12 residues.

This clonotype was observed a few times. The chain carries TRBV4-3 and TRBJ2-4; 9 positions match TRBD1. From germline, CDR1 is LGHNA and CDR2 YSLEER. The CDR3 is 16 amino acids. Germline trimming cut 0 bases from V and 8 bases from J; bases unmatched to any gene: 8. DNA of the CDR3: TGCGCCAGCAGCCAAGAAATGGACAGGGGTGGGGACATTCAGTACTTC. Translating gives CASSQEMDRGGDIQYF.

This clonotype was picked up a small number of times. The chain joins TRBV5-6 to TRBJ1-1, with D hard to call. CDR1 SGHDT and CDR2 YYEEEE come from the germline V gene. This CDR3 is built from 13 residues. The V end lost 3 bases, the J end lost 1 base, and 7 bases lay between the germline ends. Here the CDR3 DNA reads TGTGCCAGCAGCTGGGTGGGGAACACTGAAGCTTTCTTT. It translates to CASSWVGNTEAFF. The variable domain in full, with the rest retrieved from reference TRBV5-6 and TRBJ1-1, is DAGVTQSPTHLIKTRGQQVTLRCSPKSGHDTVSWYQQALGQGPQFIFQYYEEEERQRGNFPDRFSGHQFPNYSSELNVNALLLGDSALYLCASSWVGNTEAFFGQGTRLTVV.

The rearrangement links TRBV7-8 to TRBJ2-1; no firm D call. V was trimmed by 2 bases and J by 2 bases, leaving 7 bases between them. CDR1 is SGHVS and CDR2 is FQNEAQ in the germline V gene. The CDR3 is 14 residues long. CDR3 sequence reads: CASSLLATYNEQFF. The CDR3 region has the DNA TGTGCCAGCAGCTTACTTGCGACCTACAATGAGCAGTTCTTC. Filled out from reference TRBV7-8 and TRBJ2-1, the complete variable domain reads GAGVSQSPRYKVAKRGQDVALRCDPISGHVSLFWYQQALGQGPEFLTYFQNEAQLDKSGLPSDRFFAERPEGSVSTLKIQRTQQEDSAVYLCASSLLATYNEQFFGPGTRLTVL.